What follows are 27 T cell receptor beta chains derived from one specimen sequenced in a study of control samples from healthy donors and cancer patients. Clones were sequenced by immunoSEQ multiplex PCR, and TCRdb holds only the in-frame ones, with some missing. The sample consists of about 130,000 clones, less than 90% of them appearing once. The sample was blood. The receptors here all came from a man between 18 and 35 years old in good health.

The genes are TRBV6-5 and TRBJ2-5; 10 bases are a match to TRBD2. This CDR3 spans 15 amino acids. Per germline, CDR1 MNHEY and CDR2 SVGAGI. V lost 0 bases to trimming and J lost 5 bases; unmatched junction nucleotides: 3. The CDR3 loop is CASSYSLAGVETQYF. CDR3 nucleotides: TGTGCCAGCAGTTACTCGCTAGCGGGAGTTGAGACCCAGTACTTC.

The chain joins TRBV5-1 to TRBJ2-5; the match to TRBD2 covers 9 bases. The germline V gene encodes CDR1 SGHRS and CDR2 YFSETQ. V was clipped by 4 bases and J by 5 bases; unmatched bases: 3. CDR3 length: 13 amino acids. The CDR3 DNA follows: TGCGCCAGCAGCGCCGGGACTAGCGAGACCCAGTACTTC. Protein product: CASSAGTSETQYF.

The rearrangement joins TRBV15 to TRBJ1-4, with 7 nucleotides matching TRBD1. Germline assignment: CDR1 LNHNV and CDR2 YYDKDF (reference sequence). V dropped 2 bases and J dropped 4; count of bases not matched to a gene: 4. There are 15 residues in the CDR3. This CDR3 reads CATSRTGADNEKLFF. CDR3 bases: TGTGCCACCAGCAGAACAGGGGCCGATAATGAAAAACTGTTTTTT.

CDR3 DNA: TGTGCCAGCAGCCCCGCCGGGACCCAGACCTACGAGCAGTACTTC. This encodes CASSPAGTQTYEQYF. The chain couples TRBV5-8 to TRBJ2-7; D could derive from TRBD1 or TRBD2 (5 bases each). Germline-derived CDR1 and CDR2 are SGHTS and YDEGEE. The CDR3 is made up of 15 amino acids. V lost 4 bases, J lost 2 bases, and 16 bases lay in between.

The V and J genes are TRBV28 and TRBJ1-5; 9 nucleotides agree with TRBD1. The CDR3 spans 16 residues. The ends lost 5 bases at V and 11 bases at J; junction bases unmatched: 16. CDR1 MDHEN and CDR2 SYDVKM come from the germline V gene. CDR3 nucleotide sequence: TGTGCCAGCAGTCTCCCGGGTGTGGGACAGGGTACGTCCCAGCATTTT. Protein sequence: CASSLPGVGQGTSQHF. The full variable domain, rest sourced from reference TRBV28 and TRBJ1-5, is DVKVTQSSRYLVKRTGEKVFLECVQDMDHENMFWYRQDPGLGLRLIYFSYDVKMKEKGDIPEGYSVSREKKERFSLILESASTNQTSMYLCASSLPGVGQGTSQHFGDGTRLSIL.

This rearrangement joins TRBV9 to TRBJ2-1; TRBD2 matches at 10 bases. Germline V gene lookup returns CDR1 SGDLS and CDR2 YYNGEE. Trimming at V came to 3 bases and at J to 4 bases, leaving 4 bases not matched to a gene. This CDR3 comprises 15 residues. DNA of the CDR3: TGTGCCAGCAGCGCTACTAGCGGGGATTACAATGAGCAGTTCTTC. It translates to CASSATSGDYNEQFF.

This sequence joins TRBV10-3 and TRBJ1-5, with 8 bases aligning to TRBD1. The CDR3 has 15 residues. Germline CDR1 ENHRY, CDR2 SYGVKD. V lost 3 bases, J lost 5 bases, and 6 bases stayed unmatched. The chain's CDR3 is CAISDSDRGYQPQHF. The CDR3 DNA is TGTGCCATCAGTGACTCTGACAGGGGATATCAGCCCCAGCATTTT.

The count of this clone is one. The gene calls are TRBV5-6 and TRBJ1-2; D perhaps matches TRBD1 (6 bases). Germline V gives CDR1 SGHDT, CDR2 YYEEEE. This CDR3 is built from 12 residues. The ends were cut back, 4 bases at V and 8 bases at J, with 12 bases in the middle. The CDR3 DNA reads as TGTGCCAGCAGCACAGGGTTTCTGGGCTACACCTTC. This encodes CASSTGFLGYTF. The entire variable domain, with the rest obtained from reference TRBV5-6 and TRBJ1-2, is as follows: DAGVTQSPTHLIKTRGQQVTLRCSPKSGHDTVSWYQQALGQGPQFIFQYYEEEERQRGNFPDRFSGHQFPNYSSELNVNALLLGDSALYLCASSTGFLGYTFGSGTRLTVV.

The V gene is TRBV3-1 (or the pseudogene TRBV3-2), the J gene TRBJ1-1, with no clear D. Germline CDR1 and CDR2: LGHDT and YNNKEL (reference sequence). The ends were cut back, 1 base at V and 1 base at J, with 10 bases in the middle. The CDR3 contains 15 residues. CDR3 in DNA: TGTGCCAGCAGCCAAGGGGTAAGGTCGAACACTGAAGCTTTCTTT. Protein product: CASSQGVRSNTEAFF.

This chain uses TRBV2 with TRBJ2-7; TRBD2 agrees at 9 bases. This CDR3 has 15 amino acids. Germline V gives CDR1 SNHLY, CDR2 FYNNEI. J was trimmed by 4 bases and V by 2 bases; bases with no gene match: 6. The CDR3 reads CASSEFGGRAYEQYF. For the CDR3, the DNA is TGTGCCAGCAGTGAATTTGGCGGGAGGGCATACGAGCAGTACTTC.

The V gene is TRBV2, the J gene TRBJ1-1, with 10 positions matching TRBD1. CDR3 length equals 15 residues. CDR1 and CDR2 from the germline V gene are SNHLY and FYNNEI. With 8 bases clipped from V and 0 bases from J, the junction kept 6 bases outside the gene matches. In DNA form, the CDR3 reads TGTGCCAGCCGGGACAGGGGTTTCATGAACACTGAAGCTTTCTTT. It yields the protein CASRDRGFMNTEAFF.

The chain combines TRBV18 with TRBJ2-7; 12 bases align to TRBD1. The CDR3 totals 14 residues. V lost 6 bases and J lost 6; bases outside the gene matches: 6. Germline CDR1 KGHSH, CDR2 LQKENI. The CDR3 sequence: CASSPGQGASEQYF. The CDR3 region has the DNA TGTGCCAGCTCCCCGGGACAGGGGGCATCCGAGCAGTACTTC.

V usage is TRBV4-2 and J usage is TRBJ2-1; weak D call: TRBD1 (6 bases). CDR1 LGHNA and CDR2 YNFKEQ come from the germline V gene. Trimming shortened V by 4 bases and J by 0 bases, and 16 bases separated the two germline ends. This CDR3 region has 17 residues. CDR3 residues: CASSPQDRESSYNEQFF. The CDR3 DNA reads TGTGCCAGCAGCCCACAGGACAGAGAGAGCTCCTACAATGAGCAGTTCTTC.

J is TRBJ2-7 and V is TRBV29-1; 11 bases are a match to TRBD1. Per germline, CDR1 SQVTM and CDR2 ANQGSEA. The CDR3 has 12 amino acids. The V gene end was trimmed by 7 bases and the J gene end by 6 bases; junction bases not matched to a gene: 5. The CDR3 DNA is TGCAGCGCACTCGGGACAGGGGGCGAGCAGTACTTC. It yields the protein CSALGTGGEQYF.

J is TRBJ2-5 and V is TRBV27; perhaps D is TRBD1 or TRBD2 (5 bases each). Trimming shortened V by 1 base and J by 5 bases, and 11 bases separated the two germline ends. The CDR3 has 14 residues. Germline V gene sequence: CDR1 MNHEY, CDR2 SMNVEV (reference sequence). Here the CDR3 reads CASSLWGLRETQYF. CDR3 nucleotides: TGTGCCAGCAGTTTATGGGGGTTGAGGGAGACCCAGTACTTC.

This clone was detected once. The chain carries TRBV7-3 and TRBJ2-1; D unresolved. Per germline, CDR1 SGHTA and CDR2 FQGTGA. V shed 1 base and J shed 8 bases, with 9 bases lying between them. The CDR3 covers 13 residues. The CDR3 bases are TGTGCCAGCAGCTTAAGTGAACTACATGAGCAGTTCTTC. Translation: CASSLSELHEQFF.

The chain links TRBV24-1 to TRBJ2-3; 11 bases line up with TRBD2. The germline V gene encodes CDR1 KGHDR and CDR2 SFDVKD. With V trimmed by 4 bases and J by 1 base, 6 bases remained unmatched. This CDR3 comprises 17 residues. CDR3 residues: CATSDPGTSGRTDTQYF. The CDR3 DNA sequence: TGTGCCACCAGTGACCCTGGGACTAGCGGCCGCACAGATACGCAGTATTTT.

The chain couples TRBV18 to TRBJ1-1; tentatively, D is TRBD1 (5 bases). Germline values: CDR1 KGHSH, CDR2 LQKENI. The CDR3 is 20 amino acids. V was pared by 4 bases and J by 4 bases, with 31 bases between. CDR3 loop: CASSQRMGVQRREDITEAFF. CDR3 in DNA: TGTGCCAGCTCACAGAGGATGGGGGTGCAGAGACGGGAAGATATCACTGAAGCTTTCTTT.

The chain carries TRBV28 and TRBJ1-5, with 7 bases aligning to TRBD1. CDR3 length: 12 residues. In germline, CDR1 is MDHEN, CDR2 SYDVKM. The CDR3 here is CAVTGVGQPQHF. The DNA of the CDR3 is TGTGCTGTAACAGGGGTAGGACAGCCCCAGCATTTT.

The chain combines TRBV5-6 with TRBJ1-3; D gene unclear. The germline gives CDR1 SGHDT, CDR2 YYEEEE. This CDR3 has 12 residues. The V gene lost 5 bases and the J gene lost 8 bases, with 11 bases spanning the gap. The CDR3 loop reads CASRGIGDTIYF. In DNA form, the CDR3 reads TGTGCCAGCAGGGGGATCGGAGACACCATATATTTT.

This chain joins TRBV30 and TRBJ1-5; D call uncertain. The CDR3 loop spans 17 amino acids. The germline V gene has CDR1 GTSNPN and CDR2 SVGIG (reference sequence). V was trimmed by 1 base and J by 0 bases, leaving 16 bases between them. As DNA, the CDR3 is TGTGCCTGGAGTGGACCCCTCGGGCACCATAGCAATCAGCCCCAGCATTTT. Its translation: CAWSGPLGHHSNQPQHF.

The chain uses TRBV9 and TRBJ1-1; the match to TRBD1 covers 8 bases. Per germline, CDR1 SGDLS and CDR2 YYNGEE. The CDR3 is made up of 14 amino acids. Trimming at V came to 3 bases and at J to 8 bases, leaving 9 bases not matched to a gene. CDR3 coding DNA: TGTGCCAGCAGCGCGCCGACAGGGGCCGGAGAAGCTTTCTTT. Protein: CASSAPTGAGEAFF.

This chain links TRBV10-3 with TRBJ2-1; 10 bases match TRBD2. The CDR3 consists of 18 residues. Germline CDR1 is ENHRY and CDR2 is SYGVKD. The ends lost 6 bases at V and 1 base at J; junction bases unmatched: 12. The CDR3 coding sequence is TGTGCCATCAGCCCGGGGGGAGCGGGAGGGCCGTCCTACAATGAGCAGTTCTTC. Translated: CAISPGGAGGPSYNEQFF.

This chain connects TRBV3-1 (or the pseudogene TRBV3-2) to TRBJ2-7, with unresolved D. Germline CDR1 reads LGHDT; CDR2 reads YNNKEL (reference sequence). CDR3 size: 14 residues. Trimming removed 3 bases at V and 2 bases at J, with 11 bases between. The CDR3 region is CASSQARIAYEQYF. The CDR3 region has the DNA TGTGCCAGCAGCCAGGCTAGAATAGCCTACGAGCAGTACTTC.

The rearrangement joins TRBV7-2 to TRBJ2-1; D remains ambiguous. There are 16 residues in the CDR3. The germline gives CDR1 SGHTA, CDR2 FQGNSA. Trimming took off 6 bases at V and 0 bases at J, with 15 bases between the two ends. This CDR3 is CASRGGGSRSYNEQFF. Here the CDR3 DNA reads TGTGCCAGCAGGGGTGGTGGGTCCCGCTCCTACAATGAGCAGTTCTTC.

The chain joins TRBV4-2 to TRBJ2-3; D is uncertain. The CDR3 length is 13 residues. Trimming cost V 3 bases and J 10 bases, with 14 bases left between them. Germline CDR1 and CDR2: LGHNA and YNFKEQ. CDR3 bases: TGTGCCAGCAGCCAGTCACTTCGGGTGGCGCAGTATTTT. Translation gives CASSQSLRVAQYF.

The chain has TRBV5-5 and TRBJ2-1; 8 positions agree with TRBD2. This CDR3 spans 13 amino acids. The germline CDR1 and CDR2 sequences are SGHKS and YYEKEE (reference sequence). V gave up 4 bases and J gave up 16 bases; unmatched junction bases: 13. The CDR3 nucleotides read TGTGCCAGCAGCCCTGCAATAGCGGGAAGGGAATTCTTC. It encodes CASSPAIAGREFF.